The 2 T cell receptor beta chains in this list originate from one sample, sequenced in a study of blood T cell repertoires in COVID-19. Profiling relied on immunoSEQ multiplex PCR, and the TCRdb table lists in-frame clones only, not all of them. The sample carries about 100,000 clones, approximately 87% recorded once. The material sequenced was peripheral blood. The receptors come from a human donor in a cohort sampled during active COVID-19.

The chain is built from TRBV6-5 and TRBJ2-7; tentatively, D is TRBD2 (5 bases). Per germline, CDR1 MNHEY and CDR2 SVGAGI. Trimming took off 4 bases at V and 3 bases at J, with 13 bases between the two ends. The CDR3 spans 14 residues. As DNA, the CDR3 is TGTGCCAGCAGTTCCCTCGGGGTTCACTACGAGCAGTACTTC. As protein: CASSSLGVHYEQYF.

The rearrangement links TRBV7-2 to TRBJ2-3; 10 positions match TRBD2. Germline V gene lookup returns CDR1 SGHTA and CDR2 FQGNSA. V was pared by 2 bases and J by 6 bases, with 8 bases of the junction left unmatched. This CDR3 is built from 16 residues. The CDR3 coding sequence is TGTGCCAGCAGCTTACAGCCCAGCGGGGGGGGTGATACGCAGTATTTT. It specifies CASSLQPSGGGDTQYF.